A single T cell receptor beta chain is shown here with its context. As yet, its antigen is unknown. A single record per CDR3 protein comes from TCRdb applying MiXCR to the 5' RACE reads. The repertoire holds 50,000 or so distinct CDR3 sequences, with about 12% as singletons. The entry originates in a study of early T cells in non-severe SARS-CoV-2 infection. Study observations and caveats: Matching against VDJdb likely underestimated virus-specific expansions, favoring anti-spike CD8.

The specimen sequenced was whole blood. The origin of this receptor is an adult who was a healthcare worker with PCR-confirmed SARS-CoV-2 infection or an uninfected control (not recorded which).

In DNA form, the CDR3 reads TGTGCCAGCAGCTTAGGAGGAGGGAACACTGAAGCTTTCTTT. Protein sequence: CASSLGGGNTEAFF. The rearrangement joins TRBV11-3 to TRBJ1-1; unclear D gene. Deletions cut 1 base from V and 1 base from J, with 7 bases between. CDR1 and CDR2 from the germline V gene are SGHNT and YENEEA. The CDR3 has 14 residues.